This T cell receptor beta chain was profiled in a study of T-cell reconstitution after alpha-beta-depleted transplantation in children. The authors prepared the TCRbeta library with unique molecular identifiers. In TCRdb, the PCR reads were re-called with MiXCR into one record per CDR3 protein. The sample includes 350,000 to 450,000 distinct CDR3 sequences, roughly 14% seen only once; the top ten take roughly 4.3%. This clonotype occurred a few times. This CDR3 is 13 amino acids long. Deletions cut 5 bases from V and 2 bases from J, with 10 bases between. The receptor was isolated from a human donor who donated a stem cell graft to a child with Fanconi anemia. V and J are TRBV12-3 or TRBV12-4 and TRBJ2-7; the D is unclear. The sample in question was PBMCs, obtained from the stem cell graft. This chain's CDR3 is CASSPLGPYEQYV. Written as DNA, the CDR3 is TGTGCCAGCAGTCCCTTAGGACCCTACGAGCAGTACGTC.